One sample yielded the 32 T cell receptor beta chains listed below, sequenced in a study of blood T cell repertoires in COVID-19. Here immunoSEQ multiplex PCR was the method, and the copy in TCRdb shows in-frame clones only, minus some. The sample yields fewer than 500,000 clones, about four fifths seen once. The sequencing input was peripheral blood. The receptors were sampled from a human donor with acute or convalescent COVID-19. The donor label of this sample is uncertain.

This clone is a singleton in its sample. This rearrangement joins TRBV6-5 to TRBJ2-7, with TRBD2 matching 7 bases. This CDR3 comprises 14 residues. Germline CDR1 and CDR2: MNHEY and SVGAGI. J lost 1 base, V lost 6 bases, and 6 bases had no gene match. As DNA, the CDR3 is TGTGCCAGCAGCTGGGGGGGGGTTTCCTACGAGCAGTACTTC. Translating it yields CASSWGGVSYEQYF.

The rearrangement uses TRBV27 and TRBJ1-6; D uncertain. Germline V gene sequence: CDR1 MNHEY, CDR2 SMNVEV (reference sequence). This CDR3 is built from 15 residues. Trimming cost V 2 bases and J 6 bases, with 11 bases left between them. CDR3 coding DNA: TGTGCCAGCAGTTTAACTGTCGTAGTTAATTCACCCCTCCACTTT. Protein: CASSLTVVVNSPLHF.

The chain uses TRBV6-6 and TRBJ2-1; D unresolved. Germline V CDR1 and CDR2: MNHNY, SVGAGI (reference sequence). The CDR3 spans 13 residues. Trimming shortened V by 7 bases and J by 0 bases, and 7 bases separated the two germline ends. The CDR3 sequence is CASMESSYNEQFF. The CDR3 coding sequence is TGTGCCAGCATGGAGAGCTCCTACAATGAGCAGTTCTTC.

The chain is built from TRBV28 and TRBJ1-2; D remains ambiguous. The germline V and J ends were trimmed by 6 bases and 5 bases, with 16 bases remaining between them. This CDR3 contains 14 residues. Germline values: CDR1 MDHEN, CDR2 SYDVKM. The CDR3 sequence: CASRWAFSSYGYTF. The CDR3 DNA follows: TGTGCCAGCAGGTGGGCGTTCTCGAGTTATGGCTACACCTTC.

Details on this clone: A much larger clone differs by one base, so this may be a read error. The rearrangement joins TRBV9 to TRBJ2-2; D remains ambiguous. Germline CDR1 SGDLS, CDR2 YYNGEE. V was clipped by 2 bases and J by 2 bases, with 4 bases between them. There are 13 residues in the CDR3. CDR3 sequence reads: CASSVTNTGELFF. The CDR3 DNA is TGTGCCAGCAGCGTTACTAACACCGGGGAGCTGTTTTTT.

This clone has just one count. The chain links TRBV6-6 to TRBJ1-1, with a weak D call TRBD1 (5 bases). The CDR3 has 13 residues. CDR1 is MNHNY, CDR2 SVGAGI, per germline (reference sequence). Trimming shortened V by 5 bases and J by 6 bases, and 13 bases separated the two germline ends. The CDR3 loop reads CASSGGAYAEAFF. The CDR3 nucleotides read TGTGCCAGCAGTGGTGGGGCTTACGCTGAAGCTTTCTTT.

J is TRBJ2-3 and V is TRBV7-8; D is perhaps TRBD1 (6 bases). This CDR3 region has 19 residues. Germline V gives CDR1 SGHVS, CDR2 FQNEAQ. V was clipped by 3 bases and J by 2 bases, with 24 bases between them. CDR3 DNA: TGTGCCAGCAGCTTCCGCCCTCAAACGCACAGGGTCTTCACAGATACGCAGTATTTT. It encodes CASSFRPQTHRVFTDTQYF.

The chain joins TRBV11-2 to TRBJ1-6; D gene unclear. The CDR3 consists of 14 residues. The germline V gene has CDR1 SGHAT and CDR2 FQNNGV. V gave up 2 bases and J gave up 7 bases, with 9 bases separating them. The CDR3 sequence is CASSLTQINSPLHF. The CDR3, as DNA: TGTGCCAGCAGCTTAACACAGATAAATTCACCCCTCCACTTT.

The V and J genes are TRBV11-3 and TRBJ1-1; D gene uncertain. This CDR3 spans 13 amino acids. V lost 3 bases and J 2 bases, leaving 7 bases between the germline ends. Germline V gene lookup returns CDR1 SGHNT and CDR2 YENEEA. For the CDR3, the DNA is TGTGCCAGCAGCTTTACTCGTAACACTGAAGCTTTCTTT. Translated, it gives CASSFTRNTEAFF.

This chain uses TRBV5-4 with TRBJ1-1; D unresolved. Looked up from germline, CDR1 is SGHNT and CDR2 is YYREEE (reference sequence). V lost 3 bases and J lost 0, with 3 bases in between. The CDR3 runs 12 residues. The CDR3 spells CASSSMNTEAFF. CDR3 nucleotide sequence: TGTGCCAGCAGCTCTATGAACACTGAAGCTTTCTTT.

The CDR3 nucleotides are TGCAGTGCTAGTCAGACAGGCCCCACCACAGATACGCAGTATTTT. Protein: CSASQTGPTTDTQYF. This chain joins TRBV20-1 and TRBJ2-3, with TRBD1 as a possible D gene (6 bases). V was cut by 3 bases and J by 2 bases, with 15 bases left in between. The CDR3 has 15 residues. Germline V gives CDR1 DFQATT, CDR2 SNEGSKA (reference sequence).

This sequence joins TRBV7-9 and TRBJ2-1, with D uncertain. Per germline, CDR1 SEHNR and CDR2 FQNEAQ (reference sequence). V dropped 1 base and J dropped 6 bases, with 4 bases sitting between them. The CDR3 contains 12 residues. The CDR3 DNA is TGTGCCAGCAGCTTAGTGAGCAATGAGCAGTTCTTC. The encoded protein is CASSLVSNEQFF.

The chain recombines TRBV5-4 with TRBJ1-4, with a weak D call TRBD1 (5 bases). This CDR3 is built from 16 residues. Germline loops: CDR1 SGHNT, CDR2 YYREEE (reference sequence). V was shortened by 5 bases and J by 5 bases, with 19 bases between the two germline ends. CDR3 sequence reads: CASRNSSGLINEKLFF. The CDR3 nucleotides read TGTGCCAGCAGGAACTCGTCGGGACTTATAAATGAAAAACTGTTTTTT.

The chain employs TRBV9 and TRBJ1-1; D call uncertain. Germline V lookup: CDR1 SGDLS, CDR2 YYNGEE. The CDR3 is 13 residues long. Trimming took off 6 bases at V and 1 base at J, with 10 bases between the two ends. The CDR3 reads CASNGGRNTEAFF. The CDR3 coding sequence is TGTGCCAGCAACGGAGGAAGGAACACTGAAGCTTTCTTT.

This chain links TRBV28 with TRBJ2-1; 10 bases agree with TRBD1. The CDR3 is 14 residues long. Germline V lookup: CDR1 MDHEN, CDR2 SYDVKM. After removal of 6 bases from V and 8 bases from J, the junction contained 7 bases not matched to a gene. The CDR3 protein is CASRPTGGWDEQFF. Written as DNA, the CDR3 is TGTGCCAGCAGACCGACAGGGGGCTGGGATGAGCAGTTCTTC.

CDR3 amino acids: CASSPGEGRGEQYF. The CDR3 DNA reads as TGTGCCAGCTCACCAGGGGAGGGTCGAGGCGAGCAGTACTTC. This chain uses TRBV18 with TRBJ2-7, with TRBD2 matching over 7 bases. This CDR3 region has 14 residues. The J segment lost 6 bases and the V segment lost 2 bases, leaving 7 bases of the junction unmatched. CDR1 is KGHSH and CDR2 is LQKENI in the germline V gene. Together with reference TRBV18 and TRBJ2-7, the CDR3 gives the full variable domain: NAGVMQNPRHLVRRRGQEARLRCSPMKGHSHVYWYRQLPEEGLKFMVYLQKENIIDESGMPKERFSAEFPKEGPSILRIQQVVRGDSAAYFCASSPGEGRGEQYFGPGTRLTVT.

J is TRBJ2-1 and V is TRBV19; tentatively, D is TRBD1 (6 bases). The germline V gene encodes CDR1 LNHDA and CDR2 SQIVND (reference sequence). V lost 4 bases, J lost 3 bases, and 7 bases lay in between. The CDR3 loop spans 13 amino acids. The CDR3: CASSRTDYNEQFF. As DNA, the CDR3 is TGTGCCAGTAGTAGGACAGACTACAATGAGCAGTTCTTC. The full variable domain, in which reference TRBV19 and TRBJ2-1 provide the parts outside the CDR3, is DGGITQSPKYLFRKEGQNVTLSCEQNLNHDAMYWYRQDPGQGLRLIYYSQIVNDFQKGDIAEGYSVSREKKESFPLTVTSAQKNPTAFYLCASSRTDYNEQFFGPGTRLTVL.

CDR3 coding DNA: TGTGCCAGCAGCCCTCTACTTCTTAGCAATCAGCCCCAGCATTTT. Its translation is CASSPLLLSNQPQHF. This rearrangement joins TRBV6-2 or TRBV6-3 to TRBJ1-5, with D hard to call. V shed 6 bases and J shed 0 bases, with 12 bases lying between them. Germline V gene sequence: CDR1 MNHEY, CDR2 SVGEGT. The CDR3 is 15 amino acids.

This clone was recorded a few times. This chain uses TRBV29-1 with TRBJ1-1, with 9 bases aligning to TRBD1. The CDR3 loop spans 16 amino acids. Germline V gene lookup returns CDR1 SQVTM and CDR2 ANQGSEA. V shed 1 base, J shed 1 base, and the junction held 7 bases outside the gene matches. CDR3 nucleotide sequence: TGCAGCGTTGAAGTTAGGGACAGGGCGGGGAACACTGAAGCTTTCTTT. Amino acids: CSVEVRDRAGNTEAFF.

The CDR3 sequence is CASSIVGAFTEAFF. The CDR3 DNA follows: TGTGCCAGTAGTATAGTCGGAGCGTTCACTGAAGCTTTCTTT. The V and J genes are TRBV19 and TRBJ1-1; the D is unclear. The V end was cut by 1 base, the J end by 4 bases, with 10 bases between. This CDR3 has 14 amino acids. Germline V lookup: CDR1 LNHDA, CDR2 SQIVND (reference sequence).

This clone has only one observation. The chain is built from TRBV7-2 and TRBJ2-1; 7 bases are a match to TRBD1. Trimming cost V 5 bases and J 2 bases; bases outside gene matches: 0. Germline CDR1 and CDR2: SGHTA and FQGNSA. The CDR3 spans 13 residues. The CDR3 DNA reads as TGTGCCAGCAGCAGGGGGCCCTACAATGAGCAGTTCTTC. Protein product: CASSRGPYNEQFF.

This chain connects TRBV5-1 to TRBJ2-7, with 9 bases matching TRBD1. Trimming removed 1 base from V and 3 bases from J; junction bases left unmatched: 2. The length of the CDR3 is 14 residues. Per germline, CDR1 SGHRS and CDR2 YFSETQ. CDR3 sequence (DNA): TGCGCCAGCAGCTTGACAGGGGGCGACTACGAGCAGTACTTC. It is translated as CASSLTGGDYEQYF. The variable domain in full, with the rest retrieved from reference TRBV5-1 and TRBJ2-7, is KAGVTQTPRYLIKTRGQQVTLSCSPISGHRSVSWYQQTPGQGLQFLFEYFSETQRNKGNFPGRFSGRQFSNSRSEMNVSTLELGDSALYLCASSLTGGDYEQYFGPGTRLTVT.

The V gene is TRBV28, the J gene TRBJ2-7, with 8 bases that match TRBD2. The germline V gene encodes CDR1 MDHEN and CDR2 SYDVKM. V trimming: 6 bases; J trimming: 7 bases; junction bases outside the gene matches: 14. The CDR3 is 15 amino acids. The DNA of the CDR3 is TGTGCCAGCAGCCTAAGCGGGGGCCGGACGGGGGAGCAGTACTTC. It yields the protein CASSLSGGRTGEQYF.

A remark on this clone: In the same sample, other DNA sequences code for this CDR3. The rearrangement joins TRBV5-5 to TRBJ2-1; 8 positions match TRBD2. This CDR3 contains 15 residues. V was clipped by 0 bases and J by 3 bases; unmatched bases: 2. CDR1 is SGHKS, CDR2 YYEKEE, per germline (reference sequence). CDR3 loop: CASSLAGGNYNEQFF. In nucleotides, the CDR3 is TGTGCCAGCAGCTTGGCGGGGGGGAACTACAATGAGCAGTTCTTC.

The rearrangement uses TRBV29-1 and TRBJ2-5; maybe TRBD1 (5 bases). The CDR3 consists of 15 residues. The V end was cut by 1 base, the J end by 1 base, with 13 bases between. CDR1 and CDR2 (germline): SQVTM, ANQGSEA. The CDR3 reads CSVEAGFTGQETQYF. The CDR3 DNA reads TGCAGCGTTGAAGCAGGGTTTACCGGCCAAGAGACCCAGTACTTC.

The chain couples TRBV7-2 to TRBJ2-1; D remains ambiguous. Germline CDR1 reads SGHTA; CDR2 reads FQGNSA. Trimming removed 3 bases from V and 3 bases from J, with 12 bases in between. This CDR3 has 15 residues. CDR3 coding DNA: TGTGCCAGCAGCTTTGACGGGTCGTTCTACAATGAGCAGTTCTTC. This translates into CASSFDGSFYNEQFF. The full variable domain, with the rest looked up from reference TRBV7-2 and TRBJ2-1, is GAGVSQSPSNKVTEKGKDVELRCDPISGHTALYWYRQSLGQGLEFLIYFQGNSAPDKSGLPSDRFSAERTGGSVSTLTIQRTQQEDSAVYLCASSFDGSFYNEQFFGPGTRLTVL.

This chain uses TRBV19 with TRBJ1-1; TRBD1 matches at 7 bases. Per the germline V gene, CDR1 is LNHDA and CDR2 is SQIVND (reference sequence). The CDR3 spans 15 residues. V dropped 1 base and J dropped 1; count of bases not matched to a gene: 3. The CDR3 DNA reads as TGTGCCAGTAGTATAGTAGCAGGGGGGAACACTGAAGCTTTCTTT. Its translation is CASSIVAGGNTEAFF.

The rearrangement links TRBV5-1 to TRBJ2-6; weak D call: TRBD1 (5 bases). V was pared by 3 bases and J by 1 base, with 11 bases between. The CDR3 loop spans 16 amino acids. The germline V gene has CDR1 SGHRS and CDR2 YFSETQ. The CDR3 loop reads CASSWNAGSGANVLTF. The CDR3 DNA follows: TGCGCCAGCAGCTGGAACGCAGGGTCTGGGGCCAACGTCCTGACTTTC.

The CDR3 protein is CASSARQGASPPLHF. CDR3 nucleotide sequence: TGTGCCAGTAGTGCCCGACAGGGAGCATCGCCACCCCTCCACTTT. This chain links TRBV19 with TRBJ1-6; 7 bases align to TRBD1. This CDR3 comprises 15 residues. Germline-derived CDR1 and CDR2 are LNHDA and SQIVND (reference sequence). V lost 5 bases to trimming and J lost 11 bases; unmatched junction nucleotides: 12.

A single count supports this clone. V gene TRBV6-5 combines with J gene TRBJ1-2; no firm D call. The CDR3 covers 14 residues. The germline V and J ends were trimmed by 6 bases and 5 bases, with 16 bases remaining between them. Per germline, CDR1 MNHEY and CDR2 SVGAGI. CDR3 nucleotide sequence: TGTGCCAGCAGCCCCGGCGGGTTCCTTTATGGCTACACCTTC. Its protein product is CASSPGGFLYGYTF.

CDR3 in DNA: TGTGCCATCTCACCGGGACTAGCGGGAGTCGAGCAGTACTTC. Its translation: CAISPGLAGVEQYF. The rearrangement links TRBV10-3 to TRBJ2-7; 14 bases map to TRBD2. V lost 8 bases, J lost 6 bases, and 6 bases stayed unmatched. The CDR3 spans 14 residues. CDR1 is ENHRY, CDR2 SYGVKD, per germline.

The chain has TRBV10-3 and TRBJ1-6; D gene unclear. Germline V gene sequence: CDR1 ENHRY, CDR2 SYGVKD. Between the trimmed V and J ends, which lost 3 bases and 7 bases, there was a span of 10 bases. The CDR3 spans 14 residues. The CDR3, as DNA: TGTGCCATCAGTGACCGGGGTGTGAATTCACCCCTCCACTTT. It translates to CAISDRGVNSPLHF.